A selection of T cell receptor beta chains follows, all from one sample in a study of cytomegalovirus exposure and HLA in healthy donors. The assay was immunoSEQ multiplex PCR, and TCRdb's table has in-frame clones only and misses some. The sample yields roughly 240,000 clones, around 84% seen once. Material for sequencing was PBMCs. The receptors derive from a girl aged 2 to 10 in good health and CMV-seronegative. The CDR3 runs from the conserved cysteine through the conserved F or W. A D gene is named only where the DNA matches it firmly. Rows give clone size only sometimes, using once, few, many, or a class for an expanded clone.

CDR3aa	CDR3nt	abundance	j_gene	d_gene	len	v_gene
CASSASGTGDYGYTF	TGTGCCAGCAGCGCCTCCGGGACAGGGGACTATGGCTACACCTTC	NA	TRBJ1-2	TRBD1	15	TRBV9
CASSLVQGEQYF	TGTGCCAGCAGCTTGGTACAGGGCGAGCAGTACTTC	NA	TRBJ2-7	NA	12	TRBV5-4
CASSLGPGMQGNTIYF	TGCGCCAGCAGCTTGGGCCCGGGGATGCAAGGAAACACCATATATTTT	NA	TRBJ1-3	NA	16	TRBV5-1
CASSLPGSSYEQYF	TGCGCCAGCAGCTTACCGGGGAGCTCCTACGAGCAGTACTTC	NA	TRBJ2-7	NA	14	TRBV5-1
CASNRGGETDTQYF	TGTGCCAGTAATCGGGGGGGCGAGACAGATACGCAGTATTTT	NA	TRBJ2-3	TRBD2	14	TRBV19
CASSLRTANTEAFF	TGCGCCAGCAGCTTGAGGACAGCAAACACTGAAGCTTTCTTT	few	TRBJ1-1	NA	14	TRBV5-1
CASSEVTGGGGNQPQHF	TGTGCCAGCAGTGAAGTGACGGGGGGCGGGGGCAATCAGCCCCAGCATTTT	NA	TRBJ1-5	NA	17	TRBV6-1
CASKGEPTYEQYF	TGTGCCAGTAAGGGGGAGCCCACCTACGAGCAGTACTTC	NA	TRBJ2-7	NA	13	TRBV19
CASSGTAHNEQFF	TGTGCCAGCAGCGGGACAGCCCACAATGAGCAGTTCTTC	NA	TRBJ2-1	TRBD1	13	TRBV6-1
CASSEGTPYGYTF	TGTGCCAGCAGTGAGGGCACGCCCTATGGCTACACCTTC	NA	TRBJ1-2	NA	13	TRBV6-1
CASIRDLAGGPTDTQYF	TGTGCCAGCATTCGGGACCTAGCGGGGGGCCCCACAGATACGCAGTATTTT	NA	TRBJ2-3	TRBD2	17	TRBV2
CASSLVGNNYGYTF	TGTGCCAGCAGCTTGGTGGGCAATAACTATGGCTACACCTTC	NA	TRBJ1-2	NA	14	TRBV5-6
CASSPAVGPRDEQYF	TGTGCCAGCAGCCCCGCAGTGGGCCCTCGAGACGAGCAGTACTTC	NA	TRBJ2-7	NA	15	TRBV7-6
CASSLTSGRQETQYF	TGTGCCAGCAGCTTGACTAGCGGAAGGCAAGAGACCCAGTACTTC	NA	TRBJ2-5	TRBD2	15	TRBV5-8
CAWERQGINEQYF	TGTGCCTGGGAGAGACAGGGGATCAACGAGCAGTACTTC	NA	TRBJ2-7	TRBD1	13	TRBV30
CASSLDLGPRDEQFF	TGTGCCAGCAGCTTAGACCTCGGTCCGCGGGATGAGCAGTTCTTC	NA	TRBJ2-1	NA	15	TRBV11-2
CASSLWQGGETQYF	TGTGCCAGCAGCTTGTGGCAGGGGGGTGAGACCCAGTACTTC	NA	TRBJ2-5	NA	14	TRBV5-4
CASRLKPGAGELFF	TGTGCCAGCAGATTAAAGCCGGGAGCCGGGGAGCTGTTTTTT	NA	TRBJ2-2	NA	14	TRBV6-4
CASSFGTSGGLQETQYF	TGTGCCAGCAGCTTCGGGACTAGCGGGGGATTACAAGAGACCCAGTACTTC	NA	TRBJ2-5	TRBD2	17	TRBV11-3
CASSIRGLTEAFF	TGTGCCAGTAGTATCCGAGGGCTCACTGAAGCTTTCTTT	NA	TRBJ1-1	NA	13	TRBV19
CSVENQGHYYGYTF	TGCAGCGTTGAAAATCAGGGGCACTACTATGGCTACACCTTC	NA	TRBJ1-2	NA	14	TRBV29-1
CASSARLAQYNEQFF	TGTGCCAGCAGCGCAAGACTAGCGCAGTACAATGAGCAGTTCTTC	NA	TRBJ2-1	TRBD2	15	TRBV9
CATSRDWGQNTEAFF	TGTGCCACCAGCAGAGATTGGGGGCAGAACACTGAAGCTTTCTTT	NA	TRBJ1-1	NA	15	TRBV15
CASRARGNTEAFF	TGTGCCAGCAGGGCGCGGGGGAACACTGAAGCTTTCTTT	NA	TRBJ1-1	NA	13	TRBV5-6
CASSLRQGTDTQYF	TGCGCCAGCAGCCTCAGACAGGGGACAGATACGCAGTATTTT	NA	TRBJ2-3	TRBD1	14	TRBV5-1
CSVGGTSGRVDEQYF	TGCAGCGTTGGGGGAACTAGCGGGAGGGTCGACGAGCAGTACTTC	NA	TRBJ2-7	TRBD2	15	TRBV29-1
CASSQGGTGNTQYF	TGCGCCAGCAGCCAAGGTGGGACTGGCAATACGCAGTATTTT	few	TRBJ2-3	NA	14	TRBV4-1
CASSESRNTEAFF	TGTGCCAGCAGTGAATCTCGGAACACTGAAGCTTTCTTT	NA	TRBJ1-1	NA	13	TRBV6-1
CASSYSGSRGQPQHF	TGTGCCAGCAGTTACTCGGGTTCGCGAGGTCAGCCCCAGCATTTT	NA	TRBJ1-5	NA	15	TRBV6-5
CASRLRTALNTEAFF	TGTGCCAGCAGACTCAGGACAGCCTTGAACACTGAAGCTTTCTTT	once	TRBJ1-1	NA	15	TRBV13
CASSTGHRLAKNIQYF	TGTGCCAGCAGCACGGGTCATCGGTTAGCCAAAAACATTCAGTACTTC	NA	TRBJ2-4	NA	16	TRBV5-4
CASSDRLPDTQYF	TGTGCCAGCAGTGATAGACTACCAGATACGCAGTATTTT	few	TRBJ2-3	NA	13	TRBV6-1
CASSLEGRGWNSPLHF	TGCGCCAGCAGCTTGGAGGGCAGGGGTTGGAATTCACCCCTCCACTTT	NA	TRBJ1-6	NA	16	TRBV5-1
CAIMGGSNNYGYTF	TGTGCCATCATGGGAGGGAGTAATAACTATGGCTACACCTTC	NA	TRBJ1-2	NA	14	TRBV10-3
CASSRTGTVTYEQYF	TGTGCCAGCAGTCGAACCGGGACAGTTACCTACGAGCAGTACTTC	NA	TRBJ2-7	TRBD1	15	TRBV4-2
CASSTRFGVSSYEQYF	TGTGCCAGCAGTACCCGCTTCGGGGTTAGCTCCTACGAGCAGTACTTC	once	TRBJ2-7	NA	16	TRBV6-6
CASSAGTLAVTGELFF	TGCGCCAGCAGCGCGGGGACACTAGCGGTTACCGGGGAGCTGTTTTTT	NA	TRBJ2-2	TRBD2	16	TRBV5-1
CASSIPGTGGYEQYF	TGTGCCAGCAGTATTCCCGGGACAGGGGGCTACGAGCAGTACTTC	NA	TRBJ2-7	TRBD1	15	TRBV5-8
CASSEEGGRAYEQYF	TGTGCCAGCAGTGAAGAGGGCGGGAGGGCCTACGAGCAGTACTTC	NA	TRBJ2-7	TRBD2	15	TRBV6-1
CASSLQIYEKLFF	TGTGCCAGCAGCTTGCAGATCTATGAAAAACTGTTTTTT	NA	TRBJ1-4	NA	13	TRBV5-6
CASRDRRNEQYF	TGCGCCAGCAGGGACAGGAGGAACGAGCAGTACTTC	NA	TRBJ2-7	TRBD1	12	TRBV5-1